This TCR beta chain comes out of a study of T cell changes during pregnancy in multiple sclerosis. This clone occurred a few times. Sequencing was performed with immunoSEQ multiplex PCR; in TCRdb, only in-frame clones are kept and a portion is missing. This table has 80,000 to 100,000 clones, 91% appearing once. The length of the CDR3 is 11 residues. V was cut by 4 bases and J by 11 bases, with 14 bases left in between. CDR1 and CDR2 (germline): DFQATT, SNEGSKA (reference sequence). The chain joins TRBV20-1 to TRBJ1-1; no reliable D call. The clonotype originates from a female donor in good health, enrolled as a control in a pregnancy study. The sample here was peripheral blood, taken after pregnancy. CDR3 DNA sequence: TGCAGTGCTATTAGGACTTACGGGGCTTTCTTT. It yields the protein CSAIRTYGAFF.